The 8 T cell receptor beta chains reported below all come from one sample, sequenced in a study of blood T cells in healthy people across ages. The authors ran a second PCR of roughly 6 to 12 cycles using a sample-barcoded 5' primer and a J-beta primer mix. TCRdb reanalysed the 5' RACE reads using MiXCR and keeps one entry per CDR3 protein. Altogether about 1,000,000 distinct CDR3 sequences are present, less than 50% being singletons, with the ten largest covering approximately 20%. What was sequenced was blood. The origin of the receptors is a woman between 55 and 75 years old in good health.

The chain recombines TRBV20-1 with TRBJ2-1, with 9 nucleotides matching TRBD1. The J segment lost 2 bases and the V segment lost 6 bases, leaving 8 bases of the junction unmatched. This CDR3 is 15 amino acids long. Germline V gives CDR1 DFQATT, CDR2 SNEGSKA (reference sequence). The CDR3 coding sequence is TGCAGTGCATTGGACAGGGGAGTTGCCTACAATGAGCAGTTCTTC. Translation gives CSALDRGVAYNEQFF.

CDR3 sequence: CAISQTSGLAKNIQYF. In nucleotides, the CDR3 is TGTGCCATCAGCCAGACTAGCGGATTAGCCAAAAACATTCAGTACTTC. V usage is TRBV10-3 and J usage is TRBJ2-4, with TRBD2 identical over 9 bases. J lost 0 bases, V lost 6 bases, and 6 bases had no gene match. Germline loops: CDR1 ENHRY, CDR2 SYGVKD. The CDR3 sequence is 16 residues long.

The sample holds many counts of this clonotype. The chain joins TRBV3-1 to TRBJ2-5; D is unclear. Per germline, CDR1 LGHDT and CDR2 YNNKEL (reference sequence). Deletions cut 1 base from V and 4 bases from J, with 1 base between. The CDR3 length is 11 residues. Written as DNA, the CDR3 is TGTGCCAGCAGCCAAGCAGAGACCCAGTACTTC. Encoded protein: CASSQAETQYF.

The chain couples TRBV6-5 to TRBJ2-1; 7 bases are shared with TRBD2. The germline V gene encodes CDR1 MNHEY and CDR2 SVGAGI. Trimming cost V 6 bases and J 11 bases; bases outside gene matches: 10. The CDR3 is 13 amino acids. Here the CDR3 DNA reads TGTGCCAGCAGCCGGGGAGGGGACCCTAAGCAGTTCTTC. Its translation is CASSRGGDPKQFF.

V usage is TRBV18 and J usage is TRBJ2-6; 7 positions match TRBD2. Unmatched junction bases numbered 10, after V lost 2 bases and J lost 0 bases. CDR3 length: 19 amino acids. Germline assignment: CDR1 KGHSH and CDR2 LQKENI. The CDR3 loop is CASSPMGGFQDSGANVLTF. The CDR3 bases are TGTGCCAGCTCACCAATGGGGGGGTTCCAAGACTCTGGGGCCAACGTCCTGACTTTC.

V is TRBV7-2 and J is TRBJ2-1; D not certain. Germline V gives CDR1 SGHTA, CDR2 FQGNSA. This CDR3 is 13 amino acids long. Trimming pared 1 base from V and 9 bases from J, leaving 10 bases between. CDR3 coding DNA: TGTGCCAGCAGCTTAGTGGGTTTGCGTGAGCAGTTCTTC. It specifies CASSLVGLREQFF.

The V and J genes are TRBV6-1 and TRBJ2-5; 7 bases match TRBD1. CDR3 length: 15 amino acids. Germline V gene data show CDR1 as MNHNS and CDR2 as SASEGT. V lost 6 bases, J lost 1 base, and 8 bases stayed unmatched. CDR3 bases: TGTGCCAGCAGCAGGGACAGTAGGGCCCAAGAGACCCAGTACTTC. It translates to CASSRDSRAQETQYF.

The chain carries TRBV3-1 and TRBJ2-1; D ambiguous. Germline V gene data show CDR1 as LGHDT and CDR2 as YNNKEL (reference sequence). With 1 base removed from V and 13 bases from J, the gap between germline ends came to 11 bases. The CDR3 has 12 residues. As DNA, the CDR3 is TGTGCCAGCAGCCAAGGAGAACTACCCCAGTTCTTC. It specifies CASSQGELPQFF.